This passage covers 5 T cell receptor beta chains from one sample sequenced in a study of control samples from healthy donors and cancer patients (dated by TCRdb to 2019 to 2021). The protocol used for the library was the immunoSEQ multiplex PCR assay. Entries here come from immuneACCESS through TCRdb and include only in-frame sequences with V and J called. Some clones fail to appear in such tables; in the studies checked, an unresolved V gene covers under half of the shortfall, and the cause of the remainder is unknown. The sample has around 130,000 clones on record, approximately 94% of them singletons. The ten largest clones represent 3.6% of the sample. The specimen sequenced was blood. These TCRs come from a young man in good health.

This chain links TRBV5-5 with TRBJ1-6; tentative D call: TRBD1 (5 bases). Germline CDR1 is SGHKS and CDR2 is YYEKEE (reference sequence). This CDR3 is built from 15 residues. V was pared by 0 bases and J by 10 bases, with 14 bases between. The chain's CDR3 is CASSLGPGLSSPLHF. The CDR3 region has the DNA TGTGCCAGCAGCTTGGGCCCAGGGTTGAGCTCACCCCTCCACTTT.

The chain recombines TRBV7-9 with TRBJ1-1, with 7 nucleotides matching TRBD1. The germline V gene has CDR1 SEHNR and CDR2 FQNEAQ (reference sequence). Unmatched junction bases numbered 6, after V lost 5 bases and J lost 0 bases. This CDR3 contains 15 residues. This chain's CDR3 is CASSAWDRLNTEAFF. CDR3 nucleotides: TGTGCCAGCAGCGCCTGGGACAGATTGAACACTGAAGCTTTCTTT.

This rearrangement joins TRBV9 to TRBJ2-3; possibly TRBD2 for D (5 bases). This CDR3 has 16 amino acids. V lost 3 bases, J lost 2 bases, and 16 bases lay in between. CDR1 and CDR2 (germline): SGDLS, YYNGEE. The CDR3 loop reads CASSARGQAITDTQYF. The CDR3, as DNA: TGTGCCAGCAGCGCCCGAGGGCAGGCGATCACAGATACGCAGTATTTT. Drawing the rest from reference TRBV9 and TRBJ2-3, the complete variable domain is DSGVTQTPKHLITATGQRVTLRCSPRSGDLSVYWYQQSLDQGLQFLIQYYNGEERAKGNILERFSAQQFPDLHSELNLSSLELGDSALYFCASSARGQAITDTQYFGPGTRLTVL.

The chain couples TRBV7-2 to TRBJ1-2; D is uncertain. Germline lookup yields CDR1 SGHTA and CDR2 FQGNSA. The V gene lost 1 base and the J gene lost 8 bases, with 8 bases spanning the gap. The CDR3 runs 12 residues. In nucleotides, the CDR3 is TGTGCCAGCAGCTTAGGGACCGTAGGCTACACCTTC. Translating it yields CASSLGTVGYTF. The complete variable domain, with remaining parts taken from reference TRBV7-2 and TRBJ1-2, reads GAGVSQSPSNKVTEKGKDVELRCDPISGHTALYWYRQSLGQGLEFLIYFQGNSAPDKSGLPSDRFSAERTGGSVSTLTIQRTQQEDSAVYLCASSLGTVGYTFGSGTRLTVV.

This clone has a single count. The gene calls are TRBV11-2 and TRBJ2-5; 9 nucleotides line up with TRBD2. The germline CDR1 and CDR2 sequences are SGHAT and FQNNGV. The trim removed 8 bases at V and 5 bases at J, leaving 9 bases unmatched. The CDR3 extends over 14 amino acids. The CDR3 coding sequence is TGTGCCAGCCATGGCGGGGGGGCCTTTGAGACCCAGTACTTC. It codes for CASHGGGAFETQYF.